The rows below give T cell receptor beta chains drawn from one sample of a study of T cells in Graves' hyperthyroidism and ophthalmopathy. TCRdb recomputed calls from the multiplex PCR reads with MiXCR, one row per CDR3 protein. The repertoire holds 550,000 to 700,000 distinct CDR3 sequences, with roughly 14% as singletons. The sequencing input was blood. These receptors came from a woman aged 35 to 49 with Graves' ophthalmopathy. Each CDR3 is given without its conserved first and last residue. A D gene is named only where the DNA matches it firmly. For some rows the clone size is stated as once, few or many, or as a class when expanded; others skip it.

d_call,j_call,v_call,clone_size,cdr3_aa
.,TRBJ1-2,TRBV6-5,.,ASSYSGGPNGYT
TRBD2,TRBJ2-7,TRBV19,many,ASTLTTSGSYEQY
.,TRBJ2-2,TRBV24-1,many,ATSDYISGPYTGELF
.,TRBJ2-2,TRBV5-1,many,ASGDGANTGELF
TRBD1,TRBJ1-1,TRBV20-1,many,SARGRQGAF
.,TRBJ1-3,TRBV30,many,AWGYRDIGNTIY
TRBD2,TRBJ2-5,TRBV6-1,.,ASSEMGASGRQETQY
TRBD1,TRBJ1-2,TRBV19,many,ASSIMRDRTYGYT
TRBD2,TRBJ2-7,TRBV6-2/TRBV6-3,many,ASSYCHGLAGGSDEQY
TRBD1,TRBJ2-7,TRBV29-1,few,SVKLPGGMYEQY
TRBD1,TRBJ1-2,TRBV11-2,many,ASSLDGQGRATNYGYT
.,TRBJ2-7,TRBV11-3,few,ASSLNRLTSYEQY
TRBD1,TRBJ2-7,TRBV29-1,few,NVVCPPGQGLPYEQY
.,TRBJ2-7,TRBV28,many,ASRSGYEQY
.,TRBJ1-1,TRBV6-2/TRBV6-3,many,ASSRLGREWTEAF
TRBD2,TRBJ2-3,TRBV30,few,AWSVGLAGNTDTQY
TRBD2,TRBJ2-7,TRBV12-5,.,ASGRGTSGTSYEQY
.,TRBJ2-2,TRBV28,many,ASSRWAGQTTGELF
.,TRBJ2-2,TRBV20-1,.,SARRQGAIGELF
.,TRBJ1-3,TRBV30,.,AWSVRQGPSGNTIY
.,TRBJ1-2,TRBV11-2,many,ASGPSPNYGYT
TRBD1,TRBJ1-5,TRBV15,many,ATSRDDREAQPQH
.,TRBJ2-5,TRBV4-1,.,ASSRDGLQETQY
.,TRBJ2-7,TRBV6-2/TRBV6-3,many,ASSTVSKEGYEQY
.,TRBJ2-5,TRBV20-1,many,SASGAQETQY
.,TRBJ2-7,TRBV5-1,many,ASSLVGSTGYEQY
.,TRBJ2-7,TRBV5-1,many,ASSPSGQDYEQY
TRBD1,TRBJ1-2,TRBV3-1,many,ASSQQGGLTYGYT
.,TRBJ1-1,TRBV4-2,many,ASSQELMNTEAF
.,TRBJ2-5,TRBV27,few,ASSSDSPTTQETQY
.,TRBJ1-1,TRBV20-1,many,SARGDANTEAF
TRBD2,TRBJ2-7,TRBV20-1,many,SAQLTSGSREQY
.,TRBJ2-4,TRBV9,.,ASSAGGGSAKNIQY
TRBD1,TRBJ2-7,TRBV28,many,ASSLGTGGLRSYEQY
.,TRBJ1-3,TRBV28,many,ASSLSIRFSGNTIY
TRBD1,TRBJ1-1,TRBV2,many,ASSEADRVVAF
TRBD2,TRBJ2-5,TRBV10-2,many,ASSESMGLVLGETQY